This T cell receptor beta chain was documented in a study of blood T cell repertoires in COVID-19. Overall study context: Donors in the United States, Italy and Spain gave samples during acute or convalescent COVID-19. PBMCs, B-cell-depleted T cells, or T cells were the source of the cDNA or gDNA that made up the material.

The V gene's germline CDR1 is SGHNT and CDR2 YYREEE (reference sequence). V lost 0 bases to trimming and J lost 9 bases; unmatched junction nucleotides: 5. This CDR3 contains 16 residues. Per the authors' pipeline: Amplification of reference gene primers provided the estimated nucleated cell counts. Libraries were prepared by immunoSEQ multiplex PCR; TCRdb keeps only in-frame clonotypes and omits some of them. V and J calls and clone size are those listed in that table; D and trimming were worked out from the DNA. The table shows roughly 120,000 clones, with over 75% occurring only once. The source material was peripheral blood. This receptor was identified in a man in his 70s with active or convalescent COVID-19. The V and J genes are TRBV5-4 and TRBJ2-1; the match to TRBD2 covers 14 bases. This CDR3 reads CASSLGGLAGDSEQFF. The CDR3 region has the DNA TGTGCCAGCAGCTTGGGGGGACTAGCGGGAGATAGTGAGCAGTTCTTC.